The 31 T cell receptor beta chains given below trace back to one sample, sequenced in a study of blood T cell repertoires in COVID-19. Generated by immunoSEQ multiplex PCR, the TCRdb table keeps only in-frame clones and is missing some. The sample carries 65,000 to 90,000 clones, around 76% recorded once. Sequencing was performed on peripheral blood. The source of these receptors is a man aged 65-85 years with active or convalescent COVID-19.

The J gene is TRBJ1-3, the V gene TRBV14, with TRBD1 as a possible D gene (6 bases). Germline assignment: CDR1 SGHDN and CDR2 FVKESK. This CDR3 is 17 amino acids long. Trimming left V 4 bases short and J 3 bases short, with 19 bases between. CDR3 coding DNA: TGTGCCAGCAGCCCCGTAGGGGGTTTTACCCTTGGAAACACCATATATTTT. Translating it yields CASSPVGGFTLGNTIYF.

The CDR3 bases are TGTGCCAGCGCGGCAGCGGGGGGGCAGACTGAGCAGTTCTTC. Its protein product is CASAAAGGQTEQFF. The chain is built from TRBV5-4 and TRBJ2-1; 10 bases match TRBD2. CDR3 length: 14 residues. Germline CDR1 is SGHNT and CDR2 is YYREEE (reference sequence). With V trimmed by 7 bases and J by 9 bases, 10 bases remained unmatched.

This clone was detected a few times. The chain links TRBV2 to TRBJ2-7; 9 bases map to TRBD1. V shed 7 bases and J 4 bases; nucleotides not matched to a gene: 5. The CDR3 contains 13 residues. CDR1 is SNHLY, CDR2 FYNNEI, per germline. The CDR3, as DNA: TGTGCCAGCACCGGGACAGGGATTTACGAGCAGTACTTC. Protein sequence: CASTGTGIYEQYF.

The V call is TRBV30, the J call TRBJ2-7, with D tentatively TRBD1 (6 bases). The length of the CDR3 is 13 residues. CDR1 and CDR2 (germline): GTSNPN, SVGIG (reference sequence). Trimming stripped 0 bases from V and 7 bases from J, with 13 bases between. The CDR3 nucleotides are TGTGCCTGGAGTGTCAACAGGGTGGGAGAGCAGTACTTC. It is translated as CAWSVNRVGEQYF.

The gene calls are TRBV29-1 and TRBJ2-7; 11 nucleotides agree with TRBD2. V lost 6 bases and J lost 2; bases outside the gene matches: 6. The germline gives CDR1 SQVTM, CDR2 ANQGSEA. The CDR3 extends over 14 amino acids. Here the CDR3 reads CSVLRLAGPYEQYF. The CDR3 nucleotides are TGCAGCGTCCTCCGACTAGCGGGGCCCTACGAGCAGTACTTC.

V is TRBV4-1 and J is TRBJ2-5, with a possible D match to TRBD2 (5 bases). The germline V and J ends were trimmed by 1 base and 5 bases, with 17 bases remaining between them. CDR3 length: 16 residues. The germline gives CDR1 MGHRA, CDR2 YSYEKL. Written as DNA, the CDR3 is TGCGCCAGCAGCCAAGTCCACATACTAGTTTCGGAGACCCAGTACTTC. Its translation is CASSQVHILVSETQYF.

The chain employs TRBV7-2 and TRBJ1-1; TRBD1 agrees at 7 bases. The CDR3 contains 16 residues. The V gene's germline CDR1 is SGHTA and CDR2 FQGNSA. Germline trimming cut 1 base from V and 0 bases from J; bases unmatched to any gene: 5. The CDR3 DNA follows: TGTGCCAGCAGCTTAGGGCACGGGACAGTGAACACTGAAGCTTTCTTT. Protein: CASSLGHGTVNTEAFF.

This sequence joins TRBV7-9 and TRBJ2-2; 7 nucleotides agree with TRBD1. This CDR3 is built from 16 residues. Germline-derived CDR1 and CDR2 are SEHNR and FQNEAQ (reference sequence). The ends lost 5 bases at V and 1 base at J; junction bases unmatched: 7. CDR3 nucleotide sequence: TGTGCCAGCAGCCCAGACAGGGTTTGGAACACCGGGGAGCTGTTTTTT. Translation gives CASSPDRVWNTGELFF.

This clone was detected a few times. The chain employs TRBV2 and TRBJ2-4; D gene unclear. The germline V gene has CDR1 SNHLY and CDR2 FYNNEI. The V gene lost 9 bases and the J gene lost 2 bases, with 11 bases spanning the gap. This CDR3 has 13 residues. The CDR3 DNA reads as TGTGCCAGTTCCCCCAATTCCAAAAACATTCAGTACTTC. Translation: CASSPNSKNIQYF.

This clone appeared a few times. The chain is built from TRBV30 and TRBJ2-7, with D tentatively TRBD1 (6 bases). Germline loops: CDR1 GTSNPN, CDR2 SVGIG (reference sequence). The CDR3 length is 14 residues. The V end was cut by 3 bases, the J end by 2 bases, with 14 bases between. The CDR3 reads CAWSQGTATYEQYF. In DNA, the CDR3 is TGTGCCTGGAGCCAGGGGACCGCTACCTACGAGCAGTACTTC.

About this clone itself: The sample holds other DNA sequences that translate to the same CDR3. The chain employs TRBV6-5 and TRBJ1-1; D is unresolved. The CDR3 has 11 amino acids. Trimming cost V 2 bases and J 6 bases, with 4 bases left between them. Germline V gives CDR1 MNHEY, CDR2 SVGAGI. The CDR3 region is CASSYGPEAFF. For the CDR3, the DNA is TGTGCCAGCAGTTACGGGCCTGAAGCTTTCTTT.

The chain recombines TRBV5-5 with TRBJ1-1, with no clear D. V shed 2 bases and J shed 1 base, with 6 bases lying between them. Per germline, CDR1 SGHKS and CDR2 YYEKEE (reference sequence). The CDR3 contains 13 residues. The DNA for the CDR3 is TGTGCCAGCAGCTTCCGGGGGAACACTGAAGCTTTCTTT. Translated, it gives CASSFRGNTEAFF.

The chain uses TRBV7-6 and TRBJ2-3; D remains ambiguous. The CDR3 loop spans 11 amino acids. V dropped 6 bases and J dropped 4 bases, with 5 bases sitting between them. Germline-derived CDR1 and CDR2 are SGHVS and FNYEAQ. The CDR3 DNA reads TGTGCCAGCAGTCGGGCAGATACGCAGTATTTT. Its protein is CASSRADTQYF.

This rearrangement joins TRBV3-1 (or the pseudogene TRBV3-2) to TRBJ2-5, with D possibly being TRBD1 (6 bases). The CDR3 length is 15 residues. V was pared by 5 bases and J by 5 bases, with 18 bases between. Germline lookup yields CDR1 LGHDT and CDR2 YNNKEL (reference sequence). CDR3 coding DNA: TGTGCCAGCAGCTTACAGGGTGGGGTCATGGAGACCCAGTACTTC. Encoded protein: CASSLQGGVMETQYF.

This clone was counted a few times. The V gene is TRBV2, the J gene TRBJ1-1; D is perhaps TRBD1 (6 bases). Germline assignment: CDR1 SNHLY and CDR2 FYNNEI. The CDR3 totals 12 residues. Between the trimmed V and J ends, which lost 9 bases and 6 bases, there was a span of 14 bases. The CDR3 region is CASQQGISEAFF. CDR3 nucleotides: TGTGCCAGTCAACAGGGAATCTCTGAAGCTTTCTTT. Looking up the rest from reference TRBV2 and TRBJ1-1 gives the full variable domain: EPEVTQTPSHQVTQMGQEVILRCVPISNHLYFYWYRQILGQKVEFLVSFYNNEISEKSEIFDDQFSVERPDGSNFTLKIRSTKLEDSAMYFCASQQGISEAFFGQGTRLTVV.

This clone was seen a handful of times. This sequence joins TRBV5-1 and TRBJ1-1; 9 nucleotides agree with TRBD1. With 4 bases clipped from V and 6 bases from J, the junction kept 7 bases outside the gene matches. CDR3 length: 14 amino acids. CDR1 and CDR2 from the germline V gene are SGHRS and YFSETQ. This CDR3 reads CASSPGDRAPEAFF. The CDR3 DNA is TGCGCCAGCAGCCCGGGGGACAGGGCTCCTGAAGCTTTCTTT.

The genes are TRBV4-2 and TRBJ2-7; a weak D match, TRBD1 (5 bases). V dropped 0 bases and J dropped 2 bases, with 20 bases sitting between them. Per germline, CDR1 LGHNA and CDR2 YNFKEQ. The CDR3 covers 18 residues. The CDR3 region has the DNA TGTGCCAGCAGCCAAGAGGTAGGTGGGCTGCAGGGTCCCTACGAGCAGTACTTC. Protein sequence: CASSQEVGGLQGPYEQYF.

This rearrangement joins TRBV12-3 or TRBV12-4 to TRBJ1-1, with 8 bases lining up with TRBD1. Trimming removed 6 bases from V and 10 bases from J; junction bases left unmatched: 10. This CDR3 is built from 13 residues. CDR3 protein: CASSQQGQVAAFF. In DNA, the CDR3 is TGTGCCAGCAGCCAACAGGGACAGGTGGCAGCTTTCTTT.

CDR3 DNA: TGTGCCATCAGGACAGGACAGGACCCATACAATGAGCAGTTCTTC. It translates to CAIRTGQDPYNEQFF. This chain links TRBV10-3 with TRBJ2-1, with TRBD1 identical over 7 bases. In germline, CDR1 is ENHRY, CDR2 SYGVKD. The CDR3 is made up of 15 amino acids. Trimming cost V 6 bases and J 4 bases; bases outside gene matches: 9.

The chain joins TRBV7-3 to TRBJ1-5, with 8 bases lining up with TRBD1. V shed 3 bases and J 6 bases; nucleotides not matched to a gene: 4. The CDR3 contains 14 residues. The V gene's germline CDR1 is SGHTA and CDR2 FQGTGA. The CDR3: CASSLTGEAQPQHF. The CDR3, as DNA: TGTGCCAGCAGCTTGACAGGGGAGGCTCAGCCCCAGCATTTT.

The chain combines TRBV19 with TRBJ2-1; possible D gene TRBD1, 6 bases. The V and J ends lost 3 bases and 11 bases respectively, with 14 bases between them. This CDR3 has 13 residues. CDR1 is LNHDA, CDR2 SQIVND, per germline (reference sequence). CDR3 bases: TGTGCCAGTAGTATCCAAACCGGGACACAGCAGTTCTTC. Its protein product is CASSIQTGTQQFF.

DNA of the CDR3: TGTGCCTGGAGTCGGGATTGGGATGAAAAACTGTTTTTT. It specifies CAWSRDWDEKLFF. V gene TRBV30 combines with J gene TRBJ1-4, with D unclear. The germline V and J ends were trimmed by 2 bases and 6 bases, with 10 bases remaining between them. There are 13 residues in the CDR3. Germline CDR1 reads GTSNPN; CDR2 reads SVGIG (reference sequence).

This clone was recorded once. V usage is TRBV4-2 and J usage is TRBJ1-2, with TRBD1 as a possible D gene (6 bases). CDR3 length equals 13 residues. V was cut by 4 bases and J by 7 bases, with 13 bases left in between. Germline CDR1 and CDR2: LGHNA and YNFKEQ. The CDR3 bases are TGTGCCAGCAGCCCAGGGGACGAGCGTGGCTACACCTTC. It is translated as CASSPGDERGYTF.

This chain uses TRBV9 with TRBJ2-2; D unclear. Germline V gives CDR1 SGDLS, CDR2 YYNGEE. V gave up 2 bases and J gave up 7 bases, with 3 bases separating them. There are 11 residues in the CDR3. CDR3: CASSVGGELFF. The CDR3 DNA is TGTGCCAGCAGCGTCGGCGGGGAGCTGTTTTTT.

V usage is TRBV5-1 and J usage is TRBJ1-1; D gene uncertain. V lost 4 bases, J lost 0 bases, and 10 bases lay in between. This CDR3 region has 14 residues. Germline assignment: CDR1 SGHRS and CDR2 YFSETQ. As DNA, the CDR3 is TGCGCCAGCAGCACCGCCTACGTGAACACTGAAGCTTTCTTT. It is translated as CASSTAYVNTEAFF.

The chain has TRBV28 and TRBJ2-2; the D is unclear. Trimming pared 7 bases from V and 5 bases from J, leaving 8 bases between. This CDR3 region has 12 residues. CDR1 MDHEN and CDR2 SYDVKM come from the germline V gene. The CDR3 sequence: CASTPRTGELFF. The CDR3 nucleotides are TGTGCCAGCACCCCCAGAACCGGGGAGCTGTTTTTT.

This clone was seen more than once but under ten times. The chain combines TRBV3-1 (or the pseudogene TRBV3-2) with TRBJ2-7; 7 bases map to TRBD2. With 4 bases clipped from V and 0 bases from J, the junction kept 6 bases outside the gene matches. Germline V gene sequence: CDR1 LGHDT, CDR2 YNNKEL (reference sequence). This CDR3 is built from 15 residues. CDR3 bases: TGTGCCAGCAGCCCAGGAGCGGGGTACTCCTACGAGCAGTACTTC. It codes for CASSPGAGYSYEQYF.

The chain combines TRBV11-2 with TRBJ1-2; D ambiguous. V lost 5 bases, J lost 3 bases, and 10 bases lay in between. CDR1 and CDR2 from the germline V gene are SGHAT and FQNNGV. The CDR3 is 13 amino acids. CDR3 in amino acids: CASSTSGDYGYTF. The CDR3 DNA follows: TGTGCCAGCAGCACCTCCGGGGACTATGGCTACACCTTC. Filled out from reference TRBV11-2 and TRBJ1-2, the complete variable domain reads EAGVAQSPRYKIIEKRQSVAFWCNPISGHATLYWYQQILGQGPKLLIQFQNNGVVDDSQLPKDRFSAERLKGVDSTLKIQPAKLEDSAVYLCASSTSGDYGYTFGSGTRLTVV.

V usage is TRBV10-1 and J usage is TRBJ2-7; D is possibly TRBD2 (5 bases). The CDR3 is made up of 14 amino acids. Germline-derived CDR1 and CDR2 are WNHNN and SYGVQD (reference sequence). With 3 bases removed from V and 2 bases from J, the gap between germline ends came to 11 bases. The CDR3, as DNA: TGCGCCAGCAGTGATCCGGGGTTCCCCTACGAGCAGTACTTC. It specifies CASSDPGFPYEQYF.

V and J are TRBV5-1 and TRBJ1-2; no definite D call. V shed 3 bases and J shed 8 bases, with 17 bases lying between them. Germline loops: CDR1 SGHRS, CDR2 YFSETQ. This CDR3 is 14 amino acids long. CDR3 sequence reads: CASSSTSGQLGYTF. The CDR3 nucleotides read TGCGCCAGCAGCTCGACAAGTGGTCAGTTGGGCTACACCTTC.

The gene calls are TRBV28 and TRBJ1-4; 9 nucleotides agree with TRBD1. V lost 9 bases, J lost 1 base, and 12 bases stayed unmatched. Germline V gene data show CDR1 as MDHEN and CDR2 as SYDVKM. The CDR3 is 17 residues long. The CDR3 reads CARRSEDRGETNEKLFF. DNA for the CDR3: TGTGCCAGGAGGTCTGAGGACAGGGGCGAAACTAATGAAAAACTGTTTTTT.